This TCR beta chain was retrieved from a study of early T cells in non-severe SARS-CoV-2 infection. The CDR3 runs to 14 residues. Deletions cut 5 bases from V and 7 bases from J, with 18 bases between. The germline CDR1 and CDR2 sequences are SGHVS and FNYEAQ. Researchers tagged individual cDNA molecules with unique molecular identifiers. Each CDR3 protein is one row after TCRdb ran MiXCR on the 5' RACE reads. Of 45,000 to 50,000 distinct CDR3 sequences listed, approximately 5.7% are singletons. This clonotype was seen repeatedly, ten times or more. What it binds is unknown. The study, taken as a whole, reports: VDJdb-based annotation leaned toward anti-spike CD8 responses and missed private and CD4 specificities.

J is TRBJ2-7 and V is TRBV7-6; D unclear. The sequence derives from an adult who was a healthcare worker with PCR-confirmed SARS-CoV-2 infection or an uninfected control (not recorded which). The input for sequencing was whole blood, taken at baseline. The CDR3, as DNA: TGTGCCAGCAGCCCCCTCGGCGGTTTGTTTGAGCAGTACTTC. It encodes CASSPLGGLFEQYF. Looking up the rest from reference TRBV7-6 and TRBJ2-7 gives the full variable domain: GAGVSQSPRYKVTKRGQDVALRCDPISGHVSLYWYRQALGQGPEFLTYFNYEAQQDKSGLPNDRFSAERPEGSISTLTIQRTEQRDSAMYRCASSPLGGLFEQYFGPGTRLTVT.